This T cell receptor (beta chain) was captured in a study of technical replicates of blood from a handful of donors. Deletions cut 6 bases from V and 0 bases from J, with 9 bases between. The CDR3 has 14 amino acids. Germline values: CDR1 MNHEY, CDR2 SVGAGI. Libraries were prepared by immunoSEQ multiplex PCR; TCRdb keeps only in-frame clonotypes and omits some of them. The sample lists tens of thousands of clones; around 94% were seen once. The gene calls are TRBV6-5 and TRBJ1-5; D perhaps matches TRBD1 (6 bases). Sequencing used T cells isolated from PBMCs. The origin of this receptor is a human donor in good health. The DNA of the CDR3 is TGTGCCAGCAGAACAGGGATTAGCAATCAGCCCCAGCATTTT. It yields the protein CASRTGISNQPQHF.